This paragraph covers one T cell receptor beta chain sequence. What it recognizes is unknown. Patients who had autoimmune disease history or got systemic immunosuppression were left out. TCRdb's table, derived via immunoSEQ multiplex PCR, lists solely in-frame clones and lacks some. The table includes approximately 66,000 clones, 80% to 90% detected once. The data originate from a study of OX40 agonist ivuxolimab in advanced cancers. Study-level findings and limits: The CD4+ and CD8+ T cells in the blood had expanded clonally by week 6 at 0.1 to 3.0 mg/kg. Expanded peripheral T cell antigen specificity was not determined. Averaged across samples, CD8+ T cells carried more expanded clones than CD4+ did.

The CDR3 contains 21 residues. Germline CDR1 MNHEY, CDR2 SMNVEV (reference sequence). The V segment lost 0 bases and the J segment 1 base; nucleotides outside the gene matches: 10. The receptor's source is an adult with an advanced solid tumor such as melanoma, head and neck, liver or kidney cancer. Sequences were derived from CD4+ or CD8+ T cells sorted from blood, sampled in a trial of the OX40 agonist ivuxolimab. The genes are TRBV27 and TRBJ2-1; 15 bases fit TRBD2. CDR3 amino acids: CASSLSGLAGGLGVSYNEQFF. Written as DNA, the CDR3 is TGTGCCAGCAGTTTATCCGGACTAGCGGGAGGGTTGGGGGTATCCTACAATGAGCAGTTCTTC.